The 18 T cell receptor beta chains given below trace back to one sample, sequenced in a study of identical twins. TCRdb fed the 5' RACE reads into MiXCR, producing one record per CDR3 protein. The sample lists about 250,000 distinct CDR3 sequences, 6% to 8.5% occurring once. The sample was also reused in another study, on yellow fever vaccine responses in identical twins.

The sequencing input was CD8+ T cells sorted from blood. Receptor source: a woman between 18 and 29 years old in good health.

The genes are TRBV5-1 and TRBJ2-2, with D perhaps matching TRBD2 (5 bases). CDR3 size: 14 residues. Between the trimmed V and J ends, which lost 2 bases and 1 base, there was a span of 6 bases. The germline V gene has CDR1 SGHRS and CDR2 YFSETQ. CDR3 in amino acids: CASSFRGNTGELFF. Here the CDR3 DNA reads TGCGCCAGCAGCTTCCGGGGGAACACCGGGGAGCTGTTTTTT.

Here the CDR3 reads CASSTNLLERDTPQETQYF. Here the CDR3 DNA reads TGTGCCAGTAGTACCAACTTACTGGAGCGGGATACTCCACAAGAGACCCAGTACTTC. The J gene is TRBJ2-5, the V gene TRBV19; TRBD2 aligns across 7 bases. Looked up from germline, CDR1 is LNHDA and CDR2 is SQIVND (reference sequence). The CDR3 totals 19 residues. V lost 4 bases, J lost 2 bases, and 19 bases stayed unmatched. Full variable domain (rest looked up from reference TRBV19 and TRBJ2-5): DGGITQSPKYLFRKEGQNVTLSCEQNLNHDAMYWYRQDPGQGLRLIYYSQIVNDFQKGDIAEGYSVSREKKESFPLTVTSAQKNPTAFYLCASSTNLLERDTPQETQYFGPGTRLLVL.

The V gene is TRBV7-9, the J gene TRBJ1-4; no clear D gene. Germline CDR1 reads SEHNR; CDR2 reads FQNEAQ (reference sequence). V dropped 4 bases and J dropped 8 bases, with 17 bases sitting between them. This CDR3 comprises 15 residues. CDR3 protein: CASSSRVGSREKLFF. The CDR3 DNA sequence: TGTGCCAGCAGCTCTCGGGTGGGGTCGCGGGAAAAACTGTTTTTT.

This clonotype was observed a handful of times. The chain combines TRBV14 with TRBJ2-5; 8 bases match TRBD2. The V and J ends lost 0 bases and 3 bases, in that order; junction bases with no gene match: 12. This CDR3 spans 18 amino acids. Per germline, CDR1 SGHDN and CDR2 FVKESK. This CDR3 reads CASSQDLGTRVREETQYF. The CDR3 DNA reads as TGTGCCAGCAGCCAAGATTTAGGGACTAGAGTGCGTGAAGAGACCCAGTACTTC.

In its sample, this clonotype was seen many times. This chain connects TRBV15 to TRBJ2-3; 12 nucleotides agree with TRBD2. After removal of 3 bases from V and 6 bases from J, the junction contained 7 bases not matched to a gene. From germline, CDR1 is LNHNV and CDR2 YYDKDF (reference sequence). CDR3 length equals 16 residues. This CDR3 reads CATSSLAGGLRDTQYF. The CDR3 DNA reads as TGTGCCACCAGCAGCCTAGCGGGGGGGTTGAGGGATACGCAGTATTTT. Together with reference TRBV15 and TRBJ2-3, the CDR3 gives the full variable domain: DAMVIQNPRYQVTQFGKPVTLSCSQTLNHNVMYWYQQKSSQAPKLLFHYYDKDFNNEADTPDNFQSRRPNTSFCFLDIRSPGLGDTAMYLCATSSLAGGLRDTQYFGPGTRLTVL.

Only a few counts were recorded for this clonotype. The genes are TRBV20-1 and TRBJ1-1; D is unresolved. V was clipped by 5 bases and J by 3 bases, with 10 bases between them. In germline, CDR1 is DFQATT, CDR2 SNEGSKA (reference sequence). This CDR3 has 12 residues. In DNA form, the CDR3 reads TGCAGTGCTCAGGTATTGTACACTGAAGCTTTCTTT. Amino acid sequence: CSAQVLYTEAFF.

J is TRBJ1-6 and V is TRBV10-3, with 11 bases aligning to TRBD1. V shed 1 base, J shed 4 bases, and the junction held 3 bases outside the gene matches. This CDR3 is built from 17 residues. Germline V gene lookup returns CDR1 ENHRY and CDR2 SYGVKD. The CDR3 region is CAISEWDRGFYNSPLHF. Here the CDR3 DNA reads TGTGCCATCAGTGAGTGGGACAGGGGGTTTTATAATTCACCCCTCCACTTT.

This clonotype was recorded at least ten times. The CDR3: CASSTDPGTVYNEQFF. The CDR3 DNA sequence: TGTGCCAGCAGTACCGACCCCGGGACGGTCTACAATGAGCAGTTCTTC. The chain uses TRBV12-3 or TRBV12-4 and TRBJ2-1; D assignment may be TRBD1 or TRBD2 (5 bases each). This CDR3 spans 16 amino acids. V was clipped by 5 bases and J by 3 bases, with 17 bases between them.

As DNA, the CDR3 is TGTGCCAGCAGCTCCCCCTCGGTGCGGGAGGTGCGGCAGTTCTTC. Translating gives CASSSPSVREVRQFF. The rearrangement links TRBV7-3 to TRBJ2-1, with TRBD2 matching 8 bases. J gave up 12 bases and V 4 bases, and 14 bases lay outside the gene matches. Per the germline V gene, CDR1 is SGHTA and CDR2 is FQGTGA. There are 15 residues in the CDR3.

The chain recombines TRBV9 with TRBJ2-3; D not resolved. Per the germline V gene, CDR1 is SGDLS and CDR2 is YYNGEE. The V end lost 5 bases, the J end lost 8 bases, and 9 bases lay between the germline ends. CDR3 size: 11 residues. The CDR3: CASRVPPTQYF. CDR3 nucleotide sequence: TGTGCCAGCAGGGTCCCCCCTACGCAGTATTTT. The complete variable domain, with remaining parts taken from reference TRBV9 and TRBJ2-3, reads DSGVTQTPKHLITATGQRVTLRCSPRSGDLSVYWYQQSLDQGLQFLIQYYNGEERAKGNILERFSAQQFPDLHSELNLSSLELGDSALYFCASRVPPTQYFGPGTRLTVL.

The rearrangement uses TRBV6-4 and TRBJ2-1; D is uncertain. The CDR3 runs to 13 residues. With 3 bases removed from V and 1 base from J, the gap between germline ends came to 4 bases. Germline V gene data show CDR1 as MRHNA and CDR2 as SNTAGT. The CDR3 nucleotides read TGTGCCAGCAGTGAGGCATCCTACAATGAGCAGTTCTTC. The encoded protein is CASSEASYNEQFF.

This clonotype was detected many times. The chain uses TRBV20-1 and TRBJ2-7; 11 nucleotides match TRBD2. The CDR3 consists of 15 residues. The V gene's germline CDR1 is DFQATT and CDR2 SNEGSKA (reference sequence). V lost 0 bases and J lost 6; bases outside the gene matches: 7. CDR3 in DNA: TGCAGTGCTAGAGATCTACTAGCGGGAGTTGGCGAGCAGTACTTC. It specifies CSARDLLAGVGEQYF.

The chain uses TRBV7-3 and TRBJ2-2, with TRBD2 as a possible D gene (6 bases). CDR1 and CDR2 (germline): SGHTA, FQGTGA. This CDR3 has 15 residues. Trimming removed 3 bases from V and 6 bases from J, with 14 bases in between. In DNA, the CDR3 is TGTGCCAGCAGCTTGTTGGCGGGAACTGCCGGGGAGCTGTTTTTT. Encoded protein: CASSLLAGTAGELFF.

This clonotype was observed many times. This chain links TRBV28 with TRBJ2-7; 7 nucleotides align to TRBD1. V lost 6 bases and J lost 4; bases outside the gene matches: 6. The CDR3 has 13 residues. Per germline, CDR1 MDHEN and CDR2 SYDVKM. The CDR3 region is CASSETGQYEQYF. CDR3 DNA: TGTGCCAGCAGCGAGACAGGGCAATACGAGCAGTACTTC.

This clonotype was detected many times. The rearrangement links TRBV7-6 to TRBJ2-3; D gene unclear. The CDR3 sequence is 13 residues long. Germline values: CDR1 SGHVS, CDR2 FNYEAQ. Deletions cut 0 bases from V and 2 bases from J, with 3 bases between. CDR3 residues: CASSLAPTDTQYF. The CDR3 nucleotides are TGTGCCAGCAGCTTAGCCCCCACAGATACGCAGTATTTT.

This clonotype showed up many times. The gene calls are TRBV20-1 and TRBJ1-1; no definite D call. Germline V gives CDR1 DFQATT, CDR2 SNEGSKA (reference sequence). The CDR3 is 13 amino acids. V lost 3 bases, J lost 0 bases, and 8 bases lay in between. The CDR3: CSASPVLNTEAFF. CDR3 nucleotide sequence: TGCAGTGCTAGCCCGGTCCTGAACACTGAAGCTTTCTTT.

This clonotype appeared many times. This rearrangement joins TRBV4-2 to TRBJ1-5; 7 nucleotides align to TRBD1. The CDR3 has 16 amino acids. Germline CDR1 reads LGHNA; CDR2 reads YNFKEQ. Losses at the gene ends were 0 bases for V and 5 bases for J; bases not matched to a gene: 7. The CDR3 region has the DNA TGTGCCAGCAGCCAAGAAGGGGGCAGGGGGGATCAGCCCCAGCATTTT. Translation gives CASSQEGGRGDQPQHF.

This clonotype came up many times. The gene calls are TRBV27 and TRBJ2-1, with D perhaps assigned TRBD1 or TRBD2 (5 bases each). The CDR3 runs to 15 residues. CDR1 and CDR2 (germline): MNHEY, SMNVEV (reference sequence). With 4 bases removed from V and 4 bases from J, the gap between germline ends came to 14 bases. The DNA of the CDR3 is TGTGCCAGCAGTTCAGGGACCCGGCTTTACAATGAGCAGTTCTTC. Its translation is CASSSGTRLYNEQFF.